This is a list of T cell receptor beta chains from one sample in a study of OX40 agonist ivuxolimab in advanced cancers. Clones were read by immunoSEQ multiplex PCR, and TCRdb kept only the in-frame ones, dropping some. Of tens of thousands of clones in the sample, roughly 93% are singletons; the top ten hold roughly 6.7%. The specimen comprised CD4+ or CD8+ T cells sorted from blood, sampled in a trial of the OX40 agonist ivuxolimab. The source is an adult with an advanced solid tumor such as melanoma, head and neck, liver or kidney cancer. Both conserved end residues are part of each CDR3. A D gene is named only where the DNA matches it firmly. Clone size appears in some rows only: once, few, many, or a class for an expanded clone.

J gene,clone size,D gene,V gene,CDR3 protein,CDR3 DNA
TRBJ2-7,.,.,TRBV5-1,CASSLVGLGYEQYF,TGCGCCAGCAGCTTGGTTGGGCTGGGCTACGAGCAGTACTTC
TRBJ2-2,few,TRBD1,TRBV10-3,CAIADREGITGELFF,TGTGCCATCGCGGACAGGGAAGGGATCACCGGGGAGCTGTTTTTT
TRBJ2-7,.,.,TRBV27,CASSLDRNEQYF,TGTGCCAGCAGTTTAGACCGAAACGAGCAGTACTTC
TRBJ1-2,.,.,TRBV5-1,CASSPGRGGYGYTF,TGCGCCAGCAGCCCGGGACGGGGGGGCTATGGCTACACCTTC
TRBJ2-7,.,TRBD2,TRBV6-4,CASSSRTSGSSSYEQYF,TGTGCCAGCAGTTCACGGACTAGCGGGAGCAGCTCCTACGAGCAGTACTTC
TRBJ2-2,.,TRBD1,TRBV27,CASSQGQGPGSGELFF,TGTGCCAGCAGCCAGGGACAGGGACCAGGCTCCGGGGAGCTGTTTTTT
TRBJ2-1,once,.,TRBV7-9,CASSLGGGRSSYNEQFF,TGTGCCAGCAGCTTAGGGGGAGGCAGGAGCTCCTACAATGAGCAGTTCTTC
TRBJ2-7,.,.,TRBV30,CAWNQGVTYEQYF,TGTGCCTGGAATCAGGGTGTCACCTACGAGCAGTACTTC
TRBJ2-4,.,.,TRBV29-1,CSVLFWNIQYF,TGCAGCGTACTCTTCTGGAACATTCAGTACTTC
TRBJ1-2,.,.,TRBV5-6,CASSVGGAAYGYTF,TGTGCCAGCAGCGTGGGGGGGGCAGCCTATGGCTACACCTTC
TRBJ1-5,.,TRBD1,TRBV28,CASSPSDRGHQPQHF,TGTGCCAGCAGTCCATCGGACAGGGGACATCAGCCCCAGCATTTT
TRBJ2-1,.,.,TRBV27,CASSLAGPYNEQFF,TGTGCCAGCAGTTTAGCGGGACCCTACAATGAGCAGTTCTTC
TRBJ1-1,.,TRBD1,TRBV29-1,CSVILQGAVNTEAFF,TGCAGCGTTATCTTACAGGGGGCAGTGAACACTGAAGCTTTCTTT
TRBJ2-3,.,TRBD2,TRBV27,CASSFLAASTDTQYF,TGTGCCAGCAGTTTCCTAGCGGCTAGCACAGATACGCAGTATTTT
TRBJ2-3,once,.,TRBV7-3,CASSLRATTLSDTQYF,TGTGCCAGCAGCTTAAGAGCGACTACCTTGTCGGATACGCAGTATTTT
TRBJ1-1,.,.,TRBV2,CASLQDGREAFF,TGTGCCAGCCTCCAGGACGGCCGTGAAGCTTTCTTT
TRBJ1-3,.,.,TRBV19,CASSWAGIGNTIYF,TGTGCCAGTAGTTGGGCAGGGATTGGAAACACCATATATTTT
TRBJ2-3,.,TRBD2,TRBV27,CASTGLVAGGPSTDTQYF,TGTGCCAGCACCGGTTTAGTGGCGGGAGGGCCAAGCACAGATACGCAGTATTTT
TRBJ1-2,once,.,TRBV27,CASRPGGGGYGYTF,TGTGCCAGCAGACCGGGGGGAGGTGGCTATGGCTACACCTTC
TRBJ2-2,once,.,TRBV6-6,CASFGYARVGELFF,TGTGCCAGCTTTGGTTATGCCAGGGTCGGGGAGCTGTTTTTT
TRBJ2-7,.,.,TRBV5-4,CASSLGTGAHEQYF,TGTGCCAGCAGCTTGGGGACTGGGGCCCACGAGCAGTACTTC
TRBJ2-7,.,TRBD2,TRBV27,CASRPGGLYEQYF,TGTGCCAGCAGGCCGGGAGGCCTATACGAGCAGTACTTC
TRBJ1-2,few,.,TRBV19,CASSIYGGRGYTF,TGTGCCAGTAGTATTTACGGGGGGCGTGGCTACACCTTC
TRBJ1-5,.,.,TRBV28,CASSPPGANQPQHF,TGTGCCAGCAGCCCCCCGGGGGCCAATCAGCCCCAGCATTTT
TRBJ2-1,.,.,TRBV14,CASSQVGRGYNEQFF,TGTGCCAGCAGCCAAGTCGGCAGGGGATACAATGAGCAGTTCTTC
TRBJ2-3,.,.,TRBV7-6,CASSLAYGFFSSTDTQYF,TGTGCCAGCAGCTTAGCGTATGGGTTTTTCTCATCTACAGATACGCAGTATTTT
TRBJ2-1,.,TRBD1,TRBV27,CASSWGQNNEQFF,TGTGCCAGCAGTTGGGGACAGAACAATGAGCAGTTCTTC
TRBJ1-1,few,TRBD1,TRBV19,CASRRTGGVTEAFF,TGTGCCAGTAGACGGACAGGGGGAGTAACTGAAGCTTTCTTT
TRBJ2-3,.,TRBD2,TRBV7-9,CASSLGLAGDTDTQYF,TGTGCCAGCAGCTTAGGCCTAGCGGGCGACACCGATACGCAGTATTTT
TRBJ2-3,.,.,TRBV27,CASSLRTGTTDTQYF,TGTGCCAGCAGTTTACGGACGGGGACGACAGATACGCAGTATTTT
TRBJ1-5,.,TRBD1,TRBV5-1,CASSLEGTGNQPQHF,TGCGCCAGCAGCTTGGAGGGGACAGGCAATCAGCCCCAGCATTTT
TRBJ2-4,.,.,TRBV28,CASSPRGHGENIQYF,TGTGCCAGCAGCCCTCGGGGACACGGAGAAAACATTCAGTACTTC
TRBJ2-1,.,.,TRBV5-6,CASSLGPNNEQFF,TGTGCCAGCAGCTTGGGCCCAAACAATGAGCAGTTCTTC
TRBJ1-2,.,TRBD1,TRBV5-1,CASSQDRGRELANYGYTF,TGCGCCAGCAGCCAGGACAGGGGGAGAGAGTTGGCTAACTATGGCTACACCTTC
TRBJ2-3,.,.,TRBV7-8,CASSSVPDTQYF,TGTGCCAGCAGCTCTGTACCAGATACGCAGTATTTT
TRBJ2-3,once,TRBD2,TRBV5-1,CASRATSGGAPPYTDTQYF,TGCGCCAGCAGGGCTACTAGCGGGGGGGCACCACCTTACACAGATACGCAGTATTTT
TRBJ1-5,.,.,TRBV10-2,CASRDGDLNQPQHF,TGCGCCAGCCGGGATGGGGACCTCAATCAGCCCCAGCATTTT
TRBJ1-2,.,.,TRBV25-1,CASGWGGDYGYTF,TGTGCCAGCGGCTGGGGGGGGGACTATGGCTACACCTTC
TRBJ2-7,.,TRBD1,TRBV27,CASSYRGLSPYEQYF,TGTGCCAGCAGTTACAGGGGATTGAGCCCCTACGAGCAGTACTTC
TRBJ1-2,.,.,TRBV27,CASSRPGVGYTF,TGTGCCAGCAGCCGACCCGGGGTTGGCTACACCTTC
TRBJ2-7,.,.,TRBV5-6,CASSLGWGQGNEQYF,TGTGCCAGCAGCTTGGGGTGGGGCCAGGGCAACGAGCAGTACTTC
TRBJ2-3,.,.,TRBV28,CASSFGPTDTQYF,TGTGCCAGCAGTTTCGGTCCCACAGATACGCAGTATTTT
TRBJ1-6,.,.,TRBV4-3,CASSSGTYNSPLHF,TGCGCCAGCAGCTCCGGGACCTATAATTCACCCCTCCACTTT
TRBJ2-7,.,.,TRBV7-3,CASSQWGSSNYEQYF,TGTGCCAGCAGCCAATGGGGGTCCAGTAACTACGAGCAGTACTTC
TRBJ2-3,.,.,TRBV10-1,CASSEYPGETSTDTQYF,TGCGCCAGCAGTGAGTATCCGGGTGAAACTAGCACAGATACGCAGTATTTT
TRBJ2-7,.,.,TRBV27,CASSLGYEQYF,TGTGCCAGCAGTTTAGGGTACGAGCAGTACTTC
TRBJ1-5,.,.,TRBV6-5,CASSQGLGDNQPQHF,TGTGCCAGCAGCCAGGGACTTGGGGACAATCAGCCCCAGCATTTT
TRBJ2-7,.,TRBD1,TRBV7-9,CASSRPLQGAPSNEQYF,TGTGCCAGTTCGCGTCCATTACAGGGGGCTCCCTCCAACGAGCAGTACTTC
TRBJ2-3,.,TRBD2,TRBV4-1,CASSSLAGDEGDTQYF,TGCGCCAGCAGCTCGTTAGCGGGGGACGAGGGGGATACGCAGTATTTT
TRBJ1-2,.,.,TRBV4-1,CASRPGVGGNKGYTF,TGCGCCAGCCGCCCAGGGGTGGGAGGGAACAAAGGCTACACCTTC